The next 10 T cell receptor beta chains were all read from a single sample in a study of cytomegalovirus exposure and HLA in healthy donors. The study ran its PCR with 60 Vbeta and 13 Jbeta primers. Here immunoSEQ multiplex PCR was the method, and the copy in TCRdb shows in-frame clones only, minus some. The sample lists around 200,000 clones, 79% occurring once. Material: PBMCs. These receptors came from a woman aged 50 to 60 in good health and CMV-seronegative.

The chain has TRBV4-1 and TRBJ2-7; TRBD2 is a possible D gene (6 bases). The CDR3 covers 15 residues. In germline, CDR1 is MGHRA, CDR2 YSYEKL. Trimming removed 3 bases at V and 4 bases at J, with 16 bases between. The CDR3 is CASSQSGRLAYEQYF. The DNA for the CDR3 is TGCGCCAGCAGCCAGAGTGGGAGGCTCGCTTACGAGCAGTACTTC.

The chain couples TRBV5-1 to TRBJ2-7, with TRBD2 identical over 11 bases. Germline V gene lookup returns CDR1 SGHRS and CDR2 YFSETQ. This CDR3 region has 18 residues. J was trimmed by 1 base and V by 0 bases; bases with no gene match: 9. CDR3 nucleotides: TGCGCCAGCAGCTTGGTCGGCTTAGCGGGAGGGATTTCCTACGAGCAGTACTTC. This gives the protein CASSLVGLAGGISYEQYF.

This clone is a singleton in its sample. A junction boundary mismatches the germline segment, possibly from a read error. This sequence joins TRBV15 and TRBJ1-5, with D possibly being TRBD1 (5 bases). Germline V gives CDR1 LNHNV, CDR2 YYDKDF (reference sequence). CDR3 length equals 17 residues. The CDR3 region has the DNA TGTGCCACCAGCAGAGAGGGGCCACGCTATAGCAATCGGCCCCAGCATTTT. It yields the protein CATSREGPRYSNRPQHF.

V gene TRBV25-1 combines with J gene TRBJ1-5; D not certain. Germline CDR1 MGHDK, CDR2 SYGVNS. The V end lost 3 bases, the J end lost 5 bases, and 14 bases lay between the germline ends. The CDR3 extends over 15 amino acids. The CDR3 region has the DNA TGTGCCAGCAGTGATAGCAGCCGCTTCTATCAGCCCCAGCATTTT. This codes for CASSDSSRFYQPQHF.

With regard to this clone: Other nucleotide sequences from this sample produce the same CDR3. CDR3 residues: CASSPGLAGVSTDTQYF. CDR3 coding DNA: TGTGCCAGCAGCCCGGGACTAGCGGGGGTAAGCACAGATACGCAGTATTTT. This chain joins TRBV7-9 and TRBJ2-3; 14 nucleotides line up with TRBD2. Germline CDR1 and CDR2: SEHNR and FQNEAQ (reference sequence). Trimming took 5 bases from V and 0 from J; bases not matched to a gene: 4. The CDR3 is 17 amino acids.

CDR3 bases: TGTGCCAGCAGTTACGAGGCGTCTGGAAACACCATATATTTT. It specifies CASSYEASGNTIYF. This chain joins TRBV6-6 and TRBJ1-3; D is unresolved. The CDR3 runs 14 residues. CDR1 and CDR2 from the germline V gene are MNHNY and SVGAGI (reference sequence). V was cut by 2 bases and J by 1 base, with 6 bases left in between.

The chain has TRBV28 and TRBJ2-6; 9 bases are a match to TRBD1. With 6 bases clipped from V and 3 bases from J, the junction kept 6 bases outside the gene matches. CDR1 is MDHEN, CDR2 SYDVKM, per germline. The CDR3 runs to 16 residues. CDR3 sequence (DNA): TGTGCCAGCAGAACAGGGGGCGGAGGTGGGGCCAACGTCCTGACTTTC. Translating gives CASRTGGGGGANVLTF. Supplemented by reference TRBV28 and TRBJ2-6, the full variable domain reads DVKVTQSSRYLVKRTGEKVFLECVQDMDHENMFWYRQDPGLGLRLIYFSYDVKMKEKGDIPEGYSVSREKKERFSLILESASTNQTSMYLCASRTGGGGGANVLTFGAGSRLTVL.

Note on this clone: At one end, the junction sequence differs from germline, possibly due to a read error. This CDR3 is CASSPTGEALF. In nucleotides, the CDR3 is TGTGCCAGCAGTCCAACGGGAGAGGCGCTCTTC. The gene calls are TRBV27 and TRBJ2-1; D perhaps matches TRBD2 (6 bases). The CDR3 extends over 11 amino acids. Germline CDR1 reads MNHEY; CDR2 reads SMNVEV (reference sequence).

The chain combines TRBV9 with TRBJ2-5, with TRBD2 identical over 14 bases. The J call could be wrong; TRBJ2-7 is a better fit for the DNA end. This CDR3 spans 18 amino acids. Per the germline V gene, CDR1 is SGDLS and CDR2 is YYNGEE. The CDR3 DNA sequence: TGTGCCAGCAGCTCCGCCGGGACTAGCGGGAGTTTCCCCTACGAGCAGTACTTC. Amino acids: CASSSAGTSGSFPYEQYF.

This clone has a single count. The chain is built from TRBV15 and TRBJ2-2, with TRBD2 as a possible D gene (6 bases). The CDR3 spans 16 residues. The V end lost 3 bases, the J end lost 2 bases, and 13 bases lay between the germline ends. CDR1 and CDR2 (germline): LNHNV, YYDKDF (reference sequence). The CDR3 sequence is CATSSRDLYNTGELFF. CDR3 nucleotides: TGTGCCACCAGCAGCCGGGACTTATACAACACCGGGGAGCTGTTTTTT.